Here is one TCR beta chain with its context. Other DNA sequences within the sample encode an identical CDR3. The record originates from a study of shared clonotypes between healthy human individuals. V was clipped by 4 bases and J by 2 bases, with 9 bases between them. Germline values: CDR1 MDHEN, CDR2 SYDVKM. This CDR3 region has 13 residues. The data were produced by immunoSEQ multiplex PCR, yet TCRdb's version contains in-frame clones alone and is incomplete. The sample records some 1.5 million clones, about 96% being singletons. The sample comprised naive CD4+ T cells sorted from blood. The subset: CD45RA+ positively selected. This rearrangement joins TRBV28 to TRBJ2-7; D not certain. The receptor was derived from a man aged 25 to 40 in good health. The CDR3 DNA sequence: TGTGCCAGCAGTTCCTCACCGACCTACGAGCAGTACTTC. Its protein is CASSSSPTYEQYF.